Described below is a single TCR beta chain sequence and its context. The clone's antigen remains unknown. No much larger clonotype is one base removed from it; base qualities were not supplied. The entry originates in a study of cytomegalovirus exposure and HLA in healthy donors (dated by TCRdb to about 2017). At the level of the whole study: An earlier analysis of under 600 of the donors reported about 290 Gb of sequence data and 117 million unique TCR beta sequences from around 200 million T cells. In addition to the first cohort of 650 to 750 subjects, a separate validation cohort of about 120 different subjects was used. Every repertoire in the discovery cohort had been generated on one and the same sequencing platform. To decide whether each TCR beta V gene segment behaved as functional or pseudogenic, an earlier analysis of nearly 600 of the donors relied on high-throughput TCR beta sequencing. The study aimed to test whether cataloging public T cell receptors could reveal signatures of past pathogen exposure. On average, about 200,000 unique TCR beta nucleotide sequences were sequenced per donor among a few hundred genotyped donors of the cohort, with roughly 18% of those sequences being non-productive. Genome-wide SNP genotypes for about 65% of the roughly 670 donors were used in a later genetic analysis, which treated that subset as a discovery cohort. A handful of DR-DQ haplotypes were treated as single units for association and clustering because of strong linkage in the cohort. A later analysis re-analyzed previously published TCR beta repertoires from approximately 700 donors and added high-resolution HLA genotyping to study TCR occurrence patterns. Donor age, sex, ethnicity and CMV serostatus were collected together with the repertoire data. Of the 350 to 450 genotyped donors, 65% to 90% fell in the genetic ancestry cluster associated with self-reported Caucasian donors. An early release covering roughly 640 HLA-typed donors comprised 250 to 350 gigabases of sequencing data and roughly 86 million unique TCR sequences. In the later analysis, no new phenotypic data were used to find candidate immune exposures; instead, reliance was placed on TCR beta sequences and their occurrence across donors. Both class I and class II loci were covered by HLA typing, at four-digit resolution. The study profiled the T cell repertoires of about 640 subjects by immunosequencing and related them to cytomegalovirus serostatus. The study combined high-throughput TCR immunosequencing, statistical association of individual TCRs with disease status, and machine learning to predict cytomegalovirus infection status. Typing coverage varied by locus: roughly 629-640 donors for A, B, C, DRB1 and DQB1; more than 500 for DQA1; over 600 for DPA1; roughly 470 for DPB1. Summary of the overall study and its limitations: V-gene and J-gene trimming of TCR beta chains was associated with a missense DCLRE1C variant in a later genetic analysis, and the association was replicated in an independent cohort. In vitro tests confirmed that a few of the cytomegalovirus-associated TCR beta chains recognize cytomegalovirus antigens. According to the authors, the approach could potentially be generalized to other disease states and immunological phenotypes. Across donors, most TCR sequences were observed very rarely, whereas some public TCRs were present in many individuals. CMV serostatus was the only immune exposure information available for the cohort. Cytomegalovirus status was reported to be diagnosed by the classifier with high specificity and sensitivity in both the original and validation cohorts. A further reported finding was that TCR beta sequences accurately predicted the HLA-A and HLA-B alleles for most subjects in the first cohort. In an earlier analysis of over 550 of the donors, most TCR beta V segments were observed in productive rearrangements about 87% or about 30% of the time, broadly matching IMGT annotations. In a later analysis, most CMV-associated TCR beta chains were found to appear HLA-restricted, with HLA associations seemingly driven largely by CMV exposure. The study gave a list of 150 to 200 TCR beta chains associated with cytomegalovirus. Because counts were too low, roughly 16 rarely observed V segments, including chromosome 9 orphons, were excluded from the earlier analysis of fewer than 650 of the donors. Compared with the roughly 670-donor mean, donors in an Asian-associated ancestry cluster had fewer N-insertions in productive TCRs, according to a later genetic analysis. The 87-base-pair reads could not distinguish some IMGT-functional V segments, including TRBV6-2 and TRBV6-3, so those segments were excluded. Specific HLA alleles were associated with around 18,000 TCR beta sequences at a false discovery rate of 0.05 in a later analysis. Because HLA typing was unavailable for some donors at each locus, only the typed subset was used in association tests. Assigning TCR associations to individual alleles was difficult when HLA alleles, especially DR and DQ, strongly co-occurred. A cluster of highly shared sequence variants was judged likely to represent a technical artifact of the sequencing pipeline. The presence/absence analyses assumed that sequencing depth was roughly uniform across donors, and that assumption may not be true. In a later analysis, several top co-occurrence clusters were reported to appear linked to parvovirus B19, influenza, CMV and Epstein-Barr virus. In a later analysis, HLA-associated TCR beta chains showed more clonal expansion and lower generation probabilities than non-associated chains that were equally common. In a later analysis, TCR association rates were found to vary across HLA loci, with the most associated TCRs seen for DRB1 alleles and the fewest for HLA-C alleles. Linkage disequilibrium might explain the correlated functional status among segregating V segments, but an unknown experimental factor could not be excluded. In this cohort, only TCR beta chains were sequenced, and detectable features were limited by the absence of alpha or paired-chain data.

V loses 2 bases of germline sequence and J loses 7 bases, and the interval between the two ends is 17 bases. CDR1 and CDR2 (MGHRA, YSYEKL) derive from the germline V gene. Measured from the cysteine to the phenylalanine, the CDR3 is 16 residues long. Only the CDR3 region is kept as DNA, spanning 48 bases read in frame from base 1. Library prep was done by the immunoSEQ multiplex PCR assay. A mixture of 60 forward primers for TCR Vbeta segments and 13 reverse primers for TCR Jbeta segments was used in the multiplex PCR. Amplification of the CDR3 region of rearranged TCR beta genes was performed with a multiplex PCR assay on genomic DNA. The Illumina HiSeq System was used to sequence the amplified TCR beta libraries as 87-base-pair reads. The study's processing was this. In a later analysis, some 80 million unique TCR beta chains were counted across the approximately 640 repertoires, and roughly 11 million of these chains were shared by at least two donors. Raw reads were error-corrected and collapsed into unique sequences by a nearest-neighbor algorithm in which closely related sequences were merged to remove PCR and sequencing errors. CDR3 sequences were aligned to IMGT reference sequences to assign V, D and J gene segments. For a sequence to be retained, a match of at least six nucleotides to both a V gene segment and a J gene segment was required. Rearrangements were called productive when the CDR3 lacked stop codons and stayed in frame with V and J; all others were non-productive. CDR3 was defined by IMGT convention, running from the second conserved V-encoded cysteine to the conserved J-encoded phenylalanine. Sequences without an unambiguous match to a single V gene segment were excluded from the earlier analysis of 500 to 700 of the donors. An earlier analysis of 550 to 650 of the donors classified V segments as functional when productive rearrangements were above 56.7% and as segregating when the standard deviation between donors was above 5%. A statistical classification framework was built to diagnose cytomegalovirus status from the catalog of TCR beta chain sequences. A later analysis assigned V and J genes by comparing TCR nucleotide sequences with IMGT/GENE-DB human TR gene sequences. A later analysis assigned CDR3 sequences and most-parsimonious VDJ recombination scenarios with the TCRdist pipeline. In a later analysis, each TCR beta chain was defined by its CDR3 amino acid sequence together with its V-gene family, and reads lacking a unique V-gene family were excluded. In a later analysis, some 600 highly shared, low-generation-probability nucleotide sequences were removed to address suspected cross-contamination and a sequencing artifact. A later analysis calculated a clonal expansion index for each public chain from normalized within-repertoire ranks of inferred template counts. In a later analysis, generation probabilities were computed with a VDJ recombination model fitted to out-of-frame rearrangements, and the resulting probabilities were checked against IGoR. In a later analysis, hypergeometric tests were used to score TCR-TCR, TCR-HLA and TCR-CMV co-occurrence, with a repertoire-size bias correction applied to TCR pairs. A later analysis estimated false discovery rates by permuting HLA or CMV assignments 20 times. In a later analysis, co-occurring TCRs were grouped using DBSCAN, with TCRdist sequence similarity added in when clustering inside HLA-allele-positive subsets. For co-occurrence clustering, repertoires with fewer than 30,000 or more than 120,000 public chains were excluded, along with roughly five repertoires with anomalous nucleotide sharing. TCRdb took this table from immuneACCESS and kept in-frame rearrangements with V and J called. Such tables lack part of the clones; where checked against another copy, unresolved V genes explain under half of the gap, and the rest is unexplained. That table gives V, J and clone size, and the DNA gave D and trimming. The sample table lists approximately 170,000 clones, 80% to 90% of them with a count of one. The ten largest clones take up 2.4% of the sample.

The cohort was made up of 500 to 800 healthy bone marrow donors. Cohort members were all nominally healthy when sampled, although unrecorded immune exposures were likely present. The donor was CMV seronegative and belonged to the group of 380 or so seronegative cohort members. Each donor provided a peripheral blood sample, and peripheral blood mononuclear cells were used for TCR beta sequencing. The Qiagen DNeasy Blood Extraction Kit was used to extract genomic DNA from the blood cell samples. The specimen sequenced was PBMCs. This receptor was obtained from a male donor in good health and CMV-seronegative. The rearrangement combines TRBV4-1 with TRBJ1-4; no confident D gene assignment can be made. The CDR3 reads CASSQTSTGGGEKLFF. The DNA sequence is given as TGCGCCAGCAGCCAAACCTCCACCGGAGGTGGTGAAAAACTGTTTTTT.